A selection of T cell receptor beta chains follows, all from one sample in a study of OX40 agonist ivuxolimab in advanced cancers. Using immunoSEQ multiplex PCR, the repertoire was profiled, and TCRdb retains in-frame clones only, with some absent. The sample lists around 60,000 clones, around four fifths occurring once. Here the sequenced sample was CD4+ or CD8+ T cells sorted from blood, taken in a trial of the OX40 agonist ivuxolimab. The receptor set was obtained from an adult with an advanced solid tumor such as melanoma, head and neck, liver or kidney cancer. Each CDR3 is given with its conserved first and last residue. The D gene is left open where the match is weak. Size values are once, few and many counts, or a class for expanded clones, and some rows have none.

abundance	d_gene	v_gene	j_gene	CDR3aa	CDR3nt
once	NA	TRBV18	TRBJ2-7	CASSPPEGEQYF	TGTGCCAGCTCACCACCCGAGGGGGAGCAGTACTTC
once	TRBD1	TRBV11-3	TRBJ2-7	CASSLDPLGTGDSKQYF	TGTGCCAGCAGCTTAGATCCCCTCGGGACAGGGGATAGCAAGCAGTACTTC
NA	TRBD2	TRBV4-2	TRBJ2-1	CASSQEPSGDLDEQFF	TGTGCCAGCAGCCAAGAACCCAGCGGGGACCTTGATGAGCAGTTCTTC
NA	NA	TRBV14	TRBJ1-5	CASSRGHQQPQHF	TGTGCCAGCAGCCGTGGCCACCAACAGCCCCAGCATTTT
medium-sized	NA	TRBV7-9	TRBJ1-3	CASSPRGPGNTIYF	TGTGCCAGCAGCCCCAGGGGACCTGGAAACACCATATATTTT
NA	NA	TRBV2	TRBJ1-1	CASGAGETEAFF	TGTGCCAGCGGAGCGGGCGAGACTGAAGCTTTCTTT
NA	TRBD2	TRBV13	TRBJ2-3	CASSLGWGGLSTDTQYF	TGTGCCAGCAGCTTAGGATGGGGGGGACTCAGCACAGATACGCAGTATTTT
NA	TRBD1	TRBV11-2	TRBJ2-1	CASSWTGTGGRNEQFF	TGTGCCAGCAGCTGGACCGGGACAGGCGGTAGGAATGAGCAGTTCTTC
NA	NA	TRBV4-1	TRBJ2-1	CASSQELQRNEQFF	TGCGCCAGCAGCCAAGAGCTCCAAAGGAATGAGCAGTTCTTC
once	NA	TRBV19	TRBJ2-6	CASNTGQLSGANVLTF	TGTGCCAGTAATACGGGACAACTCTCTGGGGCCAACGTCCTGACTTTC
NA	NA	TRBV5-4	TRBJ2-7	CASSLRGPYEQYF	TGTGCCAGCAGCCTCCGGGGTCCCTACGAGCAGTACTTC
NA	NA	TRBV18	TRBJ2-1	CASSPRTPDLSTGEQFF	TGTGCCAGCTCACCACGAACTCCCGATTTATCCACCGGGGAGCAGTTCTTC
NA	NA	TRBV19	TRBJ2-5	CASSTQETQYF	TGTGCCAGTAGTACACAAGAGACCCAGTACTTC
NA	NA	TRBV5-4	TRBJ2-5	CASSLVHTKETQYF	TGTGCCAGCAGCTTGGTACATACCAAAGAGACCCAGTACTTC
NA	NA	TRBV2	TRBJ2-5	CASRRFQGGQETQYF	TGTGCCAGCAGGAGGTTTCAGGGCGGCCAAGAGACCCAGTACTTC
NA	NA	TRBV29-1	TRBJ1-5	CSVEGSRGQPQHF	TGCAGCGTTGAAGGCTCCAGAGGTCAGCCCCAGCATTTT
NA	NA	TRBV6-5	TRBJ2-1	CASRERRQYNEQFF	TGTGCCAGCAGAGAACGAAGACAGTACAATGAGCAGTTCTTC
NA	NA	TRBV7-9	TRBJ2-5	CASSLGAGTQYF	TGTGCCAGCAGCTTGGGGGCAGGGACCCAGTACTTC
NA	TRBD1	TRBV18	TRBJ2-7	CASSPGTGSYEQYF	TGTGCCAGCTCACCAGGGACAGGGTCCTACGAGCAGTACTTC
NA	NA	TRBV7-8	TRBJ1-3	CASSPGRGSSGNTIYF	TGTGCCAGCAGCCCAGGACGGGGGAGCTCTGGAAACACCATATATTTT
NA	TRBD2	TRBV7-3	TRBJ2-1	CASSKTSGSGHEQFF	TGTGCCAGCAGCAAAACTAGCGGGAGCGGGCATGAGCAGTTCTTC
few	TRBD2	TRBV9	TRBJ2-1	CASSVGLAGVENEQFF	TGTGCCAGCAGCGTAGGACTAGCGGGAGTGGAGAATGAGCAGTTCTTC
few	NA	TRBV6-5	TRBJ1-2	CASSSGDYGYTF	TGTGCCAGCAGTTCAGGGGACTATGGCTACACCTTC
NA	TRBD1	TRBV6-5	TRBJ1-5	CASRMGQTSNQPQHF	TGTGCCAGCAGGATGGGACAGACTAGCAATCAGCCCCAGCATTTT
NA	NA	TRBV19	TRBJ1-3	CASSIGQSGNTIYF	TGTGCCAGTAGTATCGGACAGTCTGGAAACACCATATATTTT
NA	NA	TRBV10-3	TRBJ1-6	CATSGVAAPLHF	TGTGCCACTTCAGGGGTCGCGGCACCCCTCCACTTT
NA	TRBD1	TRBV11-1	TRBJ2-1	CASSKNPGGLSSYNEQFF	TGTGCCAGCAGCAAGAACCCAGGGGGCCTTAGCTCCTACAATGAGCAGTTCTTC
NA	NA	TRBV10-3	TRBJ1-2	CAVGGDYGYTF	TGTGCCGTAGGGGGTGACTATGGCTACACCTTC
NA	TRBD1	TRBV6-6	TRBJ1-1	CASSSQGAEAFF	TGTGCCAGCAGTTCACAGGGGGCAGAAGCTTTCTTT
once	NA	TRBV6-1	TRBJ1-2	CASSPAATNYGYTF	TGTGCCAGCAGTCCGGCAGCTACTAACTATGGCTACACCTTC
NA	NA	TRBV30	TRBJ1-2	CAWMGNDGYTF	TGTGCCTGGATGGGTAACGATGGCTACACCTTC
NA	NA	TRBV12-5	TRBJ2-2	CASGLVTAGGTGELFF	TGTGCTAGTGGTTTGGTAACGGCAGGCGGAACCGGGGAGCTGTTTTTT
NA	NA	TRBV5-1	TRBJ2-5	CASSPQPITETQYF	TGCGCCAGCAGCCCACAGCCCATAACGGAGACCCAGTACTTC
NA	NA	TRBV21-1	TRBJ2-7	CASSKADEQYF	TGTGCCAGCAGCAAAGCTGACGAGCAGTACTTC
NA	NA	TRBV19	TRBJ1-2	CASSIGRRANYGYTF	TGTGCCAGTAGTATCGGACGGAGGGCTAACTATGGCTACACCTTC
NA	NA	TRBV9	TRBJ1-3	CASSAAPGNSGNTIYF	TGTGCCAGCAGCGCAGCACCAGGGAATTCTGGAAACACCATATATTTT
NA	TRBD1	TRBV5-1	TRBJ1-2	CASSHRSGGEGYTF	TGCGCCAGCAGCCACCGATCAGGGGGGGAAGGCTACACCTTC
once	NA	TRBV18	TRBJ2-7	CASSPGPSYEQYF	TGTGCCAGCTCACCCGGACCGTCCTACGAGCAGTACTTC
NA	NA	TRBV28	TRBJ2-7	CASSLSPRTEQYF	TGTGCCAGCAGTTTATCCCCCCGGACCGAGCAGTACTTC
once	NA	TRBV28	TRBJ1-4	CASSFREKLFF	TGTGCCAGCAGTTTTCGGGAAAAACTGTTTTTT
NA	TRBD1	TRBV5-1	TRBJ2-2	CASSLLAGGADTGELFF	TGCGCCAGCAGCTTGTTGGCAGGGGGCGCCGACACCGGGGAGCTGTTTTTT
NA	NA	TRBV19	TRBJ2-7	CASSMVPGYEQYF	TGTGCCAGTAGTATGGTTCCGGGCTACGAGCAGTACTTC
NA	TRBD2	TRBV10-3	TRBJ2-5	CAISESGKAGGRETQYF	TGTGCCATCAGTGAGTCTGGAAAAGCGGGAGGGCGAGAGACCCAGTACTTC
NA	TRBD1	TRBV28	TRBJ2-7	CASTSTVGQSYEQYF	TGTGCCAGCACCTCCACGGTGGGACAGTCCTACGAGCAGTACTTC
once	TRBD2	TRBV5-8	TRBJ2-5	CASSLPGLGKETQYF	TGTGCCAGCAGCCTGCCGGGACTAGGGAAAGAGACCCAGTACTTC
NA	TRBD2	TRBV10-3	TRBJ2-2	CAIPRTSGGSIGELFF	TGTGCCATCCCTAGGACTAGCGGGGGTTCTATCGGGGAGCTGTTTTTT
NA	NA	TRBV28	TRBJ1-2	CASSSVPGGYTF	TGTGCCAGCAGTTCGGTCCCGGGTGGCTACACCTTC
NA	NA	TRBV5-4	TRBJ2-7	CASSLEIAVYEQYF	TGTGCCAGCAGCTTGGAGATAGCGGTCTACGAGCAGTACTTC
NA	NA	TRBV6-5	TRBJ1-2	CASSYTRGKDGYTF	TGTGCCAGCAGTTACACTCGAGGGAAGGATGGCTACACCTTC
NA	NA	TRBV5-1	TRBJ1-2	CASSLRRRGSGYTF	TGTGCCAGCAGCTTACGTCGCAGGGGAAGTGGCTACACCTTC
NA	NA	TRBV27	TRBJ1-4	CASSPWTGRVATNEKLFF	TGTGCCAGCAGCCCCTGGACGGGGCGGGTTGCAACTAATGAAAAACTGTTTTTT
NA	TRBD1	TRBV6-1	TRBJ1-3	CASSEDRISFGNTIYF	TGTGCCAGCAGTGAGGACAGGATTTCTTTTGGAAACACCATATATTTT